The clone carrying this TCR beta chain was detected ten times or more. The time point was: newly diagnosed GD, antithyroid drugs for less than 3 months. The TCR library was made from RNA that had been extracted from PBMCs in TRIzol. These data come from a study of regulatory T cells in long-lasting Graves disease. The CDR3 extends over 12 amino acids. Germline CDR1 and CDR2: DFQATT and SNEGSKA (reference sequence). Trimming shortened V by 1 base and J by 1 base, and 4 bases separated the two germline ends. Relying on iRepertoire HTBI primers and Arm-PCR of CDR3 regions, the team built TCR beta libraries. In the original analysis: Across samples, 55 to 75 TRBV and 12 to 15 TRBJ segments were found. TCRdb ran MiXCR on the multiplex PCR reads and lists one entry per CDR3 protein. TCRdb, not the original authors, processed these V and J calls. The sample consists of about 460,000 distinct CDR3 sequences, 14% of them appearing once.

These data also featured in a second study, about T cells in Graves' hyperthyroidism and ophthalmopathy. According to that study: Graves' hyperthyroidism showing no ophthalmopathy progression within 18 months was considered stable. Among thyroid clonotypes expanded above 0.001, most also appeared in blood.

The chain employs TRBV20-1 and TRBJ1-1; D gene ambiguous. This clonotype originated in a woman aged 45 to 65 with Graves disease. The sample consisted of peripheral blood mononuclear cells (PBMCs), taken at new diagnosis, from a patient treated with antithyroid drugs. In DNA, the CDR3 is TGCAGTGCTAGAGTAGCGAACACTGAAGCTTTCTTT. As protein: CSARVANTEAFF.